Sequencing of this TCR beta chain was carried out in a study of TIL therapy for anti-PD-1-resistant metastatic lung cancer. The germline V gene has CDR1 MDHEN and CDR2 SYDVKM. V was pared by 10 bases and J by 0 bases, with 12 bases between. The CDR3 runs to 13 residues. Study outcomes and limitations: Infused TIL clonotypes partially replaced the baseline blood repertoire, then decayed over months.

Specified time point: pre-treatment sample, taken before nivolumab and TIL therapy. Concerning this clone: Antigen: not known.

This was the immunoSEQ v3 assay. Sequencing was performed with immunoSEQ multiplex PCR; in TCRdb, only in-frame clones are kept and a portion is missing. Of about 59,000 clones in the sample, more than 60% were seen once. The clonotype was recovered from a person between 25 and 79 years old with non-small cell lung cancer. This specimen consisted of blood, obtained at baseline. The chain uses TRBV28 and TRBJ1-1, with TRBD1 as a possible D gene (5 bases). The CDR3 coding sequence is TGTGCCACCCGACGGGACTTGAACACTGAAGCTTTCTTT. Residues: CATRRDLNTEAFF.